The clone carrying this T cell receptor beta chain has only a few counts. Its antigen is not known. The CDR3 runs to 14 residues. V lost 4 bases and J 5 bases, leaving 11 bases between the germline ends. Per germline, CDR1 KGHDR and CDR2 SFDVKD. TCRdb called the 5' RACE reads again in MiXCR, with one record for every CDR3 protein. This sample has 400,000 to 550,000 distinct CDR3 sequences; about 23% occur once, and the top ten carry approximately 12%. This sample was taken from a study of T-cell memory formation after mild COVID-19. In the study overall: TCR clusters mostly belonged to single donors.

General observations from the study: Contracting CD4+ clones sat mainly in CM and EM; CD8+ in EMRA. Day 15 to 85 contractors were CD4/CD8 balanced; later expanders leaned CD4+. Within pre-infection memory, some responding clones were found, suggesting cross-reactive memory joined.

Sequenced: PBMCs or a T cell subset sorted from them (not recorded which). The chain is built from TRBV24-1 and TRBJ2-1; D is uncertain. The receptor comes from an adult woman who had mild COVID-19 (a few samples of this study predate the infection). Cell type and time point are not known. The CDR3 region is CATSETRTDNEQFF. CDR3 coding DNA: TGTGCCACCAGTGAGACCCGCACCGACAATGAGCAGTTCTTC.